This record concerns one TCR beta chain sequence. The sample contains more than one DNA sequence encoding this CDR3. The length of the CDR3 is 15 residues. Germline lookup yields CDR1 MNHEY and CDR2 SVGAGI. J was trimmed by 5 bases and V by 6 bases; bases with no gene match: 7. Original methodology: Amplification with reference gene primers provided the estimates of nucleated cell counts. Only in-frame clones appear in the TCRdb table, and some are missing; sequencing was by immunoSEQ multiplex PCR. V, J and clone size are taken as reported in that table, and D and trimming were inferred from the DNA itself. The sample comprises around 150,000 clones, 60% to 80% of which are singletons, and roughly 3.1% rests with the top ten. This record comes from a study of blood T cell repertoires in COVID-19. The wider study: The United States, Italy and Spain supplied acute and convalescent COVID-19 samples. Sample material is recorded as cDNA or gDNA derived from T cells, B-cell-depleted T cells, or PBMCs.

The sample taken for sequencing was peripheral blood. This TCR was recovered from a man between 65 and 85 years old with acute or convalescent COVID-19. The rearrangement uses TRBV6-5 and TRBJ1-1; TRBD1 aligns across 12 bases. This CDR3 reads CASSRDRGRGTEAFF. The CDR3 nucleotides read TGTGCCAGCAGCCGGGACAGGGGGCGCGGTACTGAAGCTTTCTTT.